This T cell receptor beta chain emerged from a study of beta chain features in type 1 diabetes. The wider study: Healthy donors resembled patients in age, gender and cell yields. Examination spanned 100 million to 130 million sorted cells from all samples. Study-wide results and caveats: When Type 1 diabetes patients were examined, their TCRB CDR3s proved moderately but significantly shorter in all four CD4+ subsets. Short templates might get an advantage during PCR, and this would be equal in patients and controls.

As for this clone: Its antigen is as yet unknown.

Reverse transcribing all isolated RNA meant expressed TCRB transcripts were sequenced. The method was immunoSEQ multiplex PCR; TCRdb's version includes in-frame clones alone and lacks a portion of them. The data contain over 650,000 clones, 11% to 15% of them singletons. A sort by CD45RO/CCR7/CD25/CD127/CD95/CD27 yielded CD4+ naive, central memory, regulatory and stem cell-like memory cells. Germline CDR1 GTSNPN, CDR2 SVGIG (reference sequence). The ends were cut back, 4 bases at V and 4 bases at J, with 17 bases in the middle. The CDR3 runs 14 residues. The chain joins TRBV30 to TRBJ2-7; D is possibly TRBD1 or TRBD2 (6 bases each). The origin of this receptor is a man between 18 and 29 years old with type 1 diabetes. What was sequenced was naive CD4+ T cells from blood. CDR3 residues: CAWNRQAGGYEQYF. CDR3 in DNA: TGTGCCTGGAATCGACAGGCCGGGGGTTACGAGCAGTACTTC.